Given below is one TCR beta chain in context. The sample originates from a study of neoadjuvant anti-PD-1 for oral cavity cancer. Assay: immunoSEQ multiplex PCR; the TCRdb copy retains only in-frame clones and omits some. The table includes over 80,000 clones, about 84% detected once. V gave up 7 bases and J gave up 0 bases, with 15 bases separating them. This CDR3 has 16 amino acids. Germline CDR1 LNHDA, CDR2 SQIVND (reference sequence). Cohort: HPV-negative, locally advanced oral cavity squamous cell carcinoma patients. The source is a person aged 35-79 years with oral cavity squamous cell carcinoma. Sequences were derived from PBMCs, sampled before nivolumab (anti-PD-1) treatment. The J gene is TRBJ1-4, the V gene TRBV19, with D perhaps matching TRBD1 (5 bases). CDR3 nucleotides: TGTGCCAGTAATTTACGGGGCGGTTCAACTAATGAAAAACTGTTTTTT. This gives the protein CASNLRGGSTNEKLFF.